The 11 T cell receptor beta chains given below trace back to one sample, sequenced in a study of shared clonotypes between healthy human individuals. The protocol was immunoSEQ multiplex PCR, while the TCRdb copy is restricted to in-frame clones and leaves out a portion. The table records roughly 1,100,000 clones, about 76% of them present only once. Material for sequencing was memory CD4+ T cells sorted from blood. The subset was: CD45RA-negative fraction. Receptor source: a man between 18 and 35 years old in good health.

The chain uses TRBV27 and TRBJ2-3, with 7 bases lining up with TRBD2. With 1 base clipped from V and 1 base from J, the junction kept 5 bases outside the gene matches. The CDR3 runs 16 residues. In germline, CDR1 is MNHEY, CDR2 SMNVEV (reference sequence). The CDR3: CASSLWSSGRTDTQYF. CDR3 DNA sequence: TGTGCCAGCAGTTTATGGTCTAGCGGACGCACAGATACGCAGTATTTT.

The table lists this clone with many counts. The chain joins TRBV18 to TRBJ1-1; 8 bases agree with TRBD1. The trim removed 3 bases at V and 6 bases at J, leaving 6 bases unmatched. The germline V gene has CDR1 KGHSH and CDR2 LQKENI. The CDR3 is made up of 14 amino acids. DNA of the CDR3: TGTGCCAGCTCACCTCGGACAGGGATATCTGAAGCTTTCTTT. Its protein product is CASSPRTGISEAFF.

V and J are TRBV7-6 and TRBJ2-1; D unclear. This CDR3 is 13 amino acids long. The V end lost 2 bases, the J end lost 15 bases, and 17 bases lay between the germline ends. Germline lookup yields CDR1 SGHVS and CDR2 FNYEAQ. As DNA, the CDR3 is TGTGCCAGCAGCTTAAGTGACACCAGCTCATTGTTCTTC. Amino acid sequence: CASSLSDTSSLFF.

Of note for this clone: A single base separates this from a much larger clone, so it may be a read error. At the DNA level, this CDR3 is encoded by other sequences in the same sample as well. The chain uses TRBV5-6 and TRBJ2-7; D is unclear. CDR1 and CDR2 from the germline V gene are SGHDT and YYEEEE. The V end lost 1 base, the J end lost 3 bases, and 2 bases lay between the germline ends. The CDR3 has 11 residues. The CDR3 spells CASSLFYEQYF. CDR3 nucleotide sequence: TGTGCCAGCAGCTTGTTCTACGAGCAGTACTTC.

The rearrangement links TRBV10-3 to TRBJ2-1; 13 bases fit TRBD2. In germline, CDR1 is ENHRY, CDR2 SYGVKD. The CDR3 runs to 16 residues. V lost 3 bases, J lost 3 bases, and 2 bases stayed unmatched. CDR3 in amino acids: CAISDWTSGGYNEQFF. The DNA for the CDR3 is TGTGCCATCAGTGATTGGACTAGCGGGGGCTACAATGAGCAGTTCTTC.

The chain carries TRBV5-1 and TRBJ2-2; no clear D gene. Germline assignment: CDR1 SGHRS and CDR2 YFSETQ. Trimming stripped 0 bases from V and 0 bases from J, with 6 bases between. The CDR3 is 15 amino acids. CDR3 bases: TGCGCCAGCAGCTTGGGCAGCGCGAACACCGGGGAGCTGTTTTTT. It yields the protein CASSLGSANTGELFF.

V usage is TRBV5-4 and J usage is TRBJ2-3; perhaps TRBD1 as D (6 bases). The germline CDR1 and CDR2 sequences are SGHNT and YYREEE (reference sequence). Trimming took off 0 bases at V and 0 bases at J, with 8 bases between the two ends. The CDR3 consists of 15 residues. The CDR3 loop reads CASSLGTASTDTQYF. The CDR3 region has the DNA TGTGCCAGCAGCTTGGGGACAGCTAGCACAGATACGCAGTATTTT.

This sequence joins TRBV7-6 and TRBJ2-1; 12 bases are shared with TRBD2. CDR1 is SGHVS and CDR2 is FNYEAQ in the germline V gene. The CDR3 is made up of 15 amino acids. The V segment lost 5 bases and the J segment 7 bases; nucleotides outside the gene matches: 6. The CDR3 bases are TGTGCCAGCAGCAAGACTAGCGGGAGCGGGAATGAGCAGTTCTTC. Translated: CASSKTSGSGNEQFF.

This clone came up a few times. The same CDR3 also results from other DNA sequences found in this sample. The chain links TRBV5-1 to TRBJ1-2, with unresolved D. Germline CDR1 is SGHRS and CDR2 is YFSETQ. Trimming pared 1 base from V and 2 bases from J, leaving 6 bases between. The CDR3 totals 13 residues. CDR3 amino acids: CASSLPGNYGYTF. In DNA, the CDR3 is TGCGCCAGCAGCTTGCCGGGAAACTATGGCTACACCTTC.

The chain has TRBV5-1 and TRBJ2-6; D is undetermined. Germline V gene data show CDR1 as SGHRS and CDR2 as YFSETQ. Trimming pared 0 bases from V and 2 bases from J, leaving 6 bases between. This CDR3 is built from 15 residues. The CDR3 bases are TGCGCCAGCAGCTTGGGGGAAACTGGGGCCAACGTCCTGACTTTC. Translating gives CASSLGETGANVLTF.

The V and J genes are TRBV2 and TRBJ2-2, with TRBD2 matching 8 bases. The CDR3 sequence is 14 residues long. Germline V gives CDR1 SNHLY, CDR2 FYNNEI. V dropped 6 bases and J dropped 4; count of bases not matched to a gene: 4. The DNA for the CDR3 is TGTGCCAGCAGACCGGGGGGGAGCACCGGGGAGCTGTTTTTT. Residues: CASRPGGSTGELFF.